These T cell receptor beta chains were read from a single sample in a study of blood T cell repertoires in COVID-19. Only in-frame clones appear in the TCRdb table, and some are missing; sequencing was by immunoSEQ multiplex PCR. The table records fewer than 150,000 clones, 80% to 90% of them present only once. The sample taken for sequencing was peripheral blood. All receptors derive from a human donor in a cohort sampled during active COVID-19. Both conserved end residues are part of each CDR3. D genes are given only for firm matches. Expanded clones are given a class, and other clones once, few, many or no size at all.

J gene: TRBJ1-6; clone size: .; V gene: TRBV5-1; D gene: .; CDR3 DNA: TGCGCCAGCAGCTTGGCTAAGACCGGGACACAGAGGTCACCCCTCCACTTT; CDR3 protein: CASSLAKTGTQRSPLHF
J gene: TRBJ2-5; clone size: once; V gene: TRBV28; D gene: .; CDR3 DNA: TGTGCCAGCAGTTTAATGGGACTGCAAGAGACCCAGTACTTC; CDR3 protein: CASSLMGLQETQYF
J gene: TRBJ1-5; clone size: .; V gene: TRBV10-3; D gene: .; CDR3 DNA: TGTGCCACCACGCAGGGCAATCAGCCCCAGCATTTT; CDR3 protein: CATTQGNQPQHF
J gene: TRBJ2-2; clone size: .; V gene: TRBV6-6; D gene: TRBD2; CDR3 DNA: TGTGCCAGCAGTTACCGCGGGGGGCCCGGGGAGCTGTTTTTT; CDR3 protein: CASSYRGGPGELFF
J gene: TRBJ2-3; clone size: .; V gene: TRBV6-5; D gene: TRBD2; CDR3 DNA: TGTGCCAGCAGTTACGCCGGGACGCGGGGGATAGATACGCAGTATTTT; CDR3 protein: CASSYAGTRGIDTQYF
J gene: TRBJ2-3; clone size: .; V gene: TRBV6-5; D gene: TRBD1; CDR3 DNA: TGTGCCAGCAGACCCCAGACAGGGAGCACAGATACGCAGTATTTT; CDR3 protein: CASRPQTGSTDTQYF
J gene: TRBJ1-2; clone size: .; V gene: TRBV5-6; D gene: .; CDR3 DNA: TGTGCCAGCAGTCCCCCATCGGTTAACTATGGCTACACCTTC; CDR3 protein: CASSPPSVNYGYTF
J gene: TRBJ1-5; clone size: .; V gene: TRBV6-1; D gene: TRBD1; CDR3 DNA: TGTGCCAGCAGTGAAGCGCCATGGCAGGGGGTCAATAGCAATCAGCCCCAGCATTTT; CDR3 protein: CASSEAPWQGVNSNQPQHF
J gene: TRBJ1-2; clone size: .; V gene: TRBV12-3/TRBV12-4; D gene: .; CDR3 DNA: TGTGCCAGCAGTGCAAACCCAGGGGTTGGCTACACCTTC; CDR3 protein: CASSANPGVGYTF
J gene: TRBJ2-5; clone size: .; V gene: TRBV7-9; D gene: .; CDR3 DNA: TGTGCCAGCAGCCTATACCGGGAGACCCAGTACTTC; CDR3 protein: CASSLYRETQYF
J gene: TRBJ1-1; clone size: .; V gene: TRBV6-5; D gene: .; CDR3 DNA: TGTGCCAGCAGTTACTCGCAGGCGCTGAACACTGAAGCTTTCTTT; CDR3 protein: CASSYSQALNTEAFF
J gene: TRBJ2-7; clone size: .; V gene: TRBV11-2; D gene: .; CDR3 DNA: TGTGCCAGCAGCCTACAGGTCTACGAGCAGTACTTC; CDR3 protein: CASSLQVYEQYF
J gene: TRBJ2-5; clone size: .; V gene: TRBV29-1; D gene: .; CDR3 DNA: TGCAGCGTCTCCCAGGACCAAGAGACCCAGTACTTC; CDR3 protein: CSVSQDQETQYF
J gene: TRBJ1-1; clone size: .; V gene: TRBV10-1; D gene: .; CDR3 DNA: TGCGCCAGCAGTGAGTCGGGGCAGCCTGAAGCTTTCTTT; CDR3 protein: CASSESGQPEAFF
J gene: TRBJ2-6; clone size: .; V gene: TRBV2; D gene: .; CDR3 DNA: TGTGCCAGCAATCTAGGGGGTACCGGGGCCAACGTCCTGACTTTC; CDR3 protein: CASNLGGTGANVLTF
J gene: TRBJ2-5; clone size: .; V gene: TRBV5-1; D gene: TRBD1; CDR3 DNA: TGCGCCAGCAGCCCGGGACAGGGGAGAGAGACCCAGTACTTC; CDR3 protein: CASSPGQGRETQYF
J gene: TRBJ2-7; clone size: .; V gene: TRBV6-5; D gene: .; CDR3 DNA: TGTGCCAGCAGTCCGAGGGTCCTCTACGAGCAGTACTTC; CDR3 protein: CASSPRVLYEQYF